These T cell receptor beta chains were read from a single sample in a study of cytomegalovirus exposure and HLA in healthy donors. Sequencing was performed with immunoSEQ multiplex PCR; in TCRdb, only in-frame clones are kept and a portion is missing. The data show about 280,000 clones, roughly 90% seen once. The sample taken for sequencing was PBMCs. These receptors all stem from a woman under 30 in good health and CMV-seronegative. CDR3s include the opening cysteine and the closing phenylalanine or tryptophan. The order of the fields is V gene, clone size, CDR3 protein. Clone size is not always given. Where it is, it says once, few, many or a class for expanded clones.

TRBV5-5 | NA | CASSLGTGGALWYF
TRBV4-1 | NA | CASSQGADSYEQYF
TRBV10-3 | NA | CASQSSGRQGGGEQYF
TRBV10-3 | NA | CAISITNFNTEAFF
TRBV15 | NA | CATSRDLALYEQYF
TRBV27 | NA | CASSMRLGLYNEQFF
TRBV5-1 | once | CASSLGAPQETQYF
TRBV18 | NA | CASSLQMNEKLFF
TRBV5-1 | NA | CASSRNRDRANIQYF
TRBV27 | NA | CASSFGLKSNQPQHF
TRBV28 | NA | CASSLGGGYGYTF
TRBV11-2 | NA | CASTGASLQGGTEAFF
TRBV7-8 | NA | CASSPRGTGADTQYF
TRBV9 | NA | CASSSGGGTDTQYF
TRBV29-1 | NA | CSVIDRGRTEAFF
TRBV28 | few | CASSLAGLADQETQYF
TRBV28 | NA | CASSRTGKDGYTF
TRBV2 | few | CASTLAKNIQYF
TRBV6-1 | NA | CASSESPRGEKLFF
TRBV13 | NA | CASSQLGGYGNTIYF
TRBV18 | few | CASSPTSGAYANTGELFF
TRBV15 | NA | CATSRDLAGVRPQHF
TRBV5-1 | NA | CASSLNSGSSYNEQFF
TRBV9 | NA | CASSGSGRGAVEQFF
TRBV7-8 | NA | CASSQTGGTNNSPLHF
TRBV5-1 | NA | CASSLESGGLETQYF
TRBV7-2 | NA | CASSLDRGGYNEQFF
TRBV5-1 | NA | CASSLVGTGVSGNTIYF
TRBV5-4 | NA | CASSVGQGNTIYF
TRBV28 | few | CASSRRGQGGNEQFF
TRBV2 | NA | CAILQGRGEKLFF
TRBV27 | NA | CASSLTGNYGYTF
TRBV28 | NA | CASSTGDGTDTQYF
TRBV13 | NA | CASSRGESYGYTF
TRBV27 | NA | CASSRDLGTDTQYF
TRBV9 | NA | CASGLAPTGELFF
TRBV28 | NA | CASDARGRSYEQYF
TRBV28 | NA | CASRKDRGSYEQYF
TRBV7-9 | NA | CASRLSDVNTEAFF
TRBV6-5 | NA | CASSREAEGTEAFF